Presented here are 23 T cell receptor beta chains from one specimen sequenced in a study of blood T cell repertoires in COVID-19 (dated by TCRdb to 2018 to 2020). Library construction relied on the immunoSEQ multiplex PCR assay. Imported from immuneACCESS, the table was reduced by TCRdb to in-frame sequences with V and J called. These copies leave out some clones; in studies compared against another copy, an unresolved V gene accounts for under half, and the cause of the remainder is not known. The sample table contains 200,000 to 300,000 clones; only one count was recorded for over 80% of them. Around 1.5% of the sample is held by the ten biggest clonotypes. Sequenced input: peripheral blood. Source of these receptors: a middle-aged woman who had recovered from COVID-19.

This chain links TRBV7-6 with TRBJ2-2; D is unresolved. Deletions cut 1 base from V and 2 bases from J, with 8 bases between. The V gene's germline CDR1 is SGHVS and CDR2 FNYEAQ. This CDR3 is 15 amino acids long. CDR3 sequence reads: CASSLDSFNTGELFF. DNA for the CDR3: TGTGCCAGCAGCTTAGACAGCTTTAACACCGGGGAGCTGTTTTTT. The variable domain in full, with the rest retrieved from reference TRBV7-6 and TRBJ2-2, is GAGVSQSPRYKVTKRGQDVALRCDPISGHVSLYWYRQALGQGPEFLTYFNYEAQQDKSGLPNDRFSAERPEGSISTLTIQRTEQRDSAMYRCASSLDSFNTGELFFGEGSRLTVL.

The J gene is TRBJ2-1, the V gene TRBV6-2 or TRBV6-3, with D possibly matching TRBD2 (6 bases). CDR1 and CDR2 from the germline V gene are MNHEY and SVGEGT. The CDR3 has 16 amino acids. Trimming removed 0 bases from V and 5 bases from J, with 14 bases in between. CDR3 DNA sequence: TGTGCCAGCAGTTACTCGCCCGGGGGAAGAGACAATGAGCAGTTCTTC. The encoded protein is CASSYSPGGRDNEQFF.

Note on this clone: At the DNA level, this CDR3 is encoded by other sequences in the same sample as well. The V gene is TRBV11-2, the J gene TRBJ2-7, with D uncertain. Trimming removed 3 bases at V and 0 bases at J, with 9 bases between. Germline CDR1 SGHAT, CDR2 FQNNGV. The CDR3 extends over 14 amino acids. CDR3 residues: CASSLRESSYEQYF. CDR3 nucleotides: TGTGCCAGCAGCTTGAGAGAGAGCTCCTACGAGCAGTACTTC. Supplemented by reference TRBV11-2 and TRBJ2-7, the full variable domain reads EAGVAQSPRYKIIEKRQSVAFWCNPISGHATLYWYQQILGQGPKLLIQFQNNGVVDDSQLPKDRFSAERLKGVDSTLKIQPAKLEDSAVYLCASSLRESSYEQYFGPGTRLTVT.

The rearrangement uses TRBV19 and TRBJ2-1; 9 bases line up with TRBD1. V was clipped by 5 bases and J by 7 bases; unmatched bases: 9. This CDR3 is 15 amino acids long. Germline values: CDR1 LNHDA, CDR2 SQIVND (reference sequence). The DNA for the CDR3 is TGTGCCAGTAGTTTAACCCGGGACAGGGAAAATGAGCAGTTCTTC. Its translation: CASSLTRDRENEQFF. Complete variable domain (other parts from reference TRBV19 and TRBJ2-1): DGGITQSPKYLFRKEGQNVTLSCEQNLNHDAMYWYRQDPGQGLRLIYYSQIVNDFQKGDIAEGYSVSREKKESFPLTVTSAQKNPTAFYLCASSLTRDRENEQFFGPGTRLTVL.

The chain joins TRBV4-3 to TRBJ2-3, with D tentatively TRBD2 (5 bases). The length of the CDR3 is 15 residues. From germline, CDR1 is LGHNA and CDR2 YSLEER. The germline V and J ends were trimmed by 5 bases and 4 bases, with 16 bases remaining between them. CDR3 region: CASSFPADGADTQYF. CDR3 sequence (DNA): TGCGCCAGCAGCTTCCCCGCGGACGGGGCAGATACGCAGTATTTT.

This clone was observed a single time. The chain is built from TRBV11-1 and TRBJ2-3; no firm D call. Germline V lookup: CDR1 SGHAT, CDR2 FQDESV (reference sequence). The CDR3 is 13 amino acids. V lost 4 bases to trimming and J lost 2 bases, with 7 bases between them. The CDR3 DNA sequence: TGTGCCAGCAGCTCGGAGTACACAGATACGCAGTATTTT. The encoded protein is CASSSEYTDTQYF. The entire variable domain, with the rest obtained from reference TRBV11-1 and TRBJ2-3, is as follows: EAEVAQSPRYKITEKSQAVAFWCDPISGHATLYWYRQILGQGPELLVQFQDESVVDDSQLPKDRFSAERLKGVDSTLKIQPAELGDSAMYLCASSSEYTDTQYFGPGTRLTVL.

The chain couples TRBV29-1 to TRBJ2-3, with D possibly being TRBD1 (6 bases). CDR3 length: 15 residues. From germline, CDR1 is SQVTM and CDR2 ANQGSEA. Trimming shortened V by 5 bases and J by 4 bases, and 19 bases separated the two germline ends. The CDR3 sequence is CSVLKSGTFPDTQYF. The CDR3 DNA sequence: TGCAGCGTTCTTAAATCCGGGACATTCCCAGATACGCAGTATTTT.

This rearrangement joins TRBV2 to TRBJ1-2, with D unresolved. The CDR3 has 13 residues. The V end lost 7 bases, the J end lost 10 bases, and 19 bases lay between the germline ends. Germline loops: CDR1 SNHLY, CDR2 FYNNEI. CDR3 sequence (DNA): TGTGCCAGCACCGATTTCATGGCCCAGTCCTACACCTTC. Residues: CASTDFMAQSYTF.

This clone has at least ten counts. This chain links TRBV7-8 with TRBJ2-7; 8 bases agree with TRBD2. V was pared by 2 bases and J by 5 bases, with 5 bases of the junction left unmatched. Looked up from germline, CDR1 is SGHVS and CDR2 is FQNEAQ. The CDR3 sequence is 14 residues long. CDR3 nucleotides: TGTGCCAGCAGCTTAATTAGCGGGGCCGACGAGCAGTACTTC. Translated, it gives CASSLISGADEQYF. The full variable domain, completed using reference TRBV7-8 and TRBJ2-7, is GAGVSQSPRYKVAKRGQDVALRCDPISGHVSLFWYQQALGQGPEFLTYFQNEAQLDKSGLPSDRFFAERPEGSVSTLKIQRTQQEDSAVYLCASSLISGADEQYFGPGTRLTVT.

The chain uses TRBV7-2 and TRBJ1-6; no definite D call. The CDR3 covers 14 residues. V lost 5 bases and J 5 bases, leaving 10 bases between the germline ends. The germline CDR1 and CDR2 sequences are SGHTA and FQGNSA. The CDR3, as DNA: TGTGCCAGCAGCCTGGAGGGAAATAATTCACCCCTCCACTTT. The encoded protein is CASSLEGNNSPLHF.

This sequence joins TRBV5-1 and TRBJ1-6; no definite D call. V lost 0 bases to trimming and J lost 0 bases, with 13 bases between them. This CDR3 has 18 residues. Germline CDR1 reads SGHRS; CDR2 reads YFSETQ. The CDR3 nucleotides are TGCGCCAGCAGCTTGGGGATCGGCGGAAGCTCCTATAATTCACCCCTCCACTTT. Translating it yields CASSLGIGGSSYNSPLHF.

The CDR3 here is CASSPFGPGSTEAFF. CDR3 DNA sequence: TGTGCCAGCAGCCCCTTCGGTCCCGGGAGCACTGAAGCTTTCTTT. The rearrangement links TRBV6-5 to TRBJ1-1; D not resolved. The CDR3 extends over 15 amino acids. From germline, CDR1 is MNHEY and CDR2 SVGAGI. V gave up 6 bases and J gave up 4 bases, with 18 bases separating them.

The V and J genes are TRBV27 and TRBJ2-7; perhaps TRBD1 as D (5 bases). There are 14 residues in the CDR3. Trimming took off 5 bases at V and 2 bases at J, with 13 bases between the two ends. Germline V gene lookup returns CDR1 MNHEY and CDR2 SMNVEV (reference sequence). Written as DNA, the CDR3 is TGTGCCAGCAGTCTCGGACAAGGCGCCTACGAGCAGTACTTC. Translated, it gives CASSLGQGAYEQYF.

This clone was recorded a few times. The genes are TRBV7-2 and TRBJ2-1; TRBD1 matches 8 bases. The CDR3 loop spans 15 amino acids. After removal of 5 bases from V and 4 bases from J, the junction contained 7 bases not matched to a gene. Germline CDR1 is SGHTA and CDR2 is FQGNSA. This chain's CDR3 is CASSHRQGTYNEQFF. The CDR3 DNA is TGTGCCAGCAGCCACCGACAGGGGACTTACAATGAGCAGTTCTTC.

This chain uses TRBV27 with TRBJ1-4; maybe TRBD1 (5 bases). Trimming removed 3 bases at V and 1 base at J, with 9 bases between. The germline CDR1 and CDR2 sequences are MNHEY and SMNVEV (reference sequence). This CDR3 region has 15 residues. The DNA of the CDR3 is TGTGCCAGCAGTTTTTGGGGGGTAACTAATGAAAAACTGTTTTTT. Protein: CASSFWGVTNEKLFF. Full variable domain (missing parts from reference TRBV27 and TRBJ1-4): EAQVTQNPRYLITVTGKKLTVTCSQNMNHEYMSWYRQDPGLGLRQIYYSMNVEVTDKGDVPEGYKVSRKEKRNFPLILESPSPNQTSLYFCASSFWGVTNEKLFFGSGTQLSVL.

The chain links TRBV10-1 to TRBJ2-1; D possibly corresponds to TRBD2 (5 bases). Per germline, CDR1 WNHNN and CDR2 SYGVQD (reference sequence). The V end was cut by 0 bases, the J end by 1 base, with 13 bases between. The CDR3 extends over 17 amino acids. The CDR3 region is CASSESKRSLSYNEQFF. DNA for the CDR3: TGCGCCAGCAGTGAGTCTAAGCGGTCCCTATCCTACAATGAGCAGTTCTTC.

The V gene is TRBV2, the J gene TRBJ2-7; 7 positions agree with TRBD1. Looked up from germline, CDR1 is SNHLY and CDR2 is FYNNEI. The CDR3 is made up of 13 amino acids. V was pared by 4 bases and J by 5 bases, with 5 bases of the junction left unmatched. The CDR3 sequence is CASSVTGYDEQYF. The CDR3 nucleotides read TGTGCCAGCAGTGTGACAGGGTATGACGAGCAGTACTTC.

This chain connects TRBV4-2 to TRBJ1-2; possible D gene TRBD1, 5 bases. The CDR3 loop spans 13 amino acids. Germline loops: CDR1 LGHNA, CDR2 YNFKEQ. The CDR3 bases are TGTGCAACTAGTTGGGGGGCTAACTATGGCTACACCTTC. Translation: CATSWGANYGYTF.

CDR3 bases: TGCGCCAGCAGTCGGGGACAGAGAAACACTGAAGCTTTCTTT. Protein: CASSRGQRNTEAFF. The chain uses TRBV5-1 and TRBJ1-1; the match to TRBD1 covers 7 bases. J lost 2 bases, V lost 5 bases, and 6 bases had no gene match. Germline V gene data show CDR1 as SGHRS and CDR2 as YFSETQ. The CDR3 loop spans 14 amino acids. The whole variable domain, remainder taken from reference TRBV5-1 and TRBJ1-1, is KAGVTQTPRYLIKTRGQQVTLSCSPISGHRSVSWYQQTPGQGLQFLFEYFSETQRNKGNFPGRFSGRQFSNSRSEMNVSTLELGDSALYLCASSRGQRNTEAFFGQGTRLTVV.

The chain carries TRBV21-1 and TRBJ1-5. TRBV21-1 is flagged as a pseudogene. CDR3 length: 18 residues. The CDR3: CASTLSGIGRYSNQPQHF. Here the CDR3 DNA reads TGTGCCAGCACCCTTAGCGGAATAGGAAGATATAGCAATCAGCCCCAGCATTTT.

A few counts support this clone. This chain connects TRBV5-1 to TRBJ2-5, with 7 bases lining up with TRBD1. The V gene's germline CDR1 is SGHRS and CDR2 YFSETQ. V dropped 3 bases and J dropped 2; count of bases not matched to a gene: 7. This CDR3 comprises 15 residues. Written as DNA, the CDR3 is TGCGCCAGCAGCTGGGGCGGACAGGAACAAGAGACCCAGTACTTC. Encoded protein: CASSWGGQEQETQYF.

The chain uses TRBV18 and TRBJ2-2; TRBD1 matches at 8 bases. Trimming took 2 bases from V and 5 from J; bases not matched to a gene: 4. CDR1 and CDR2 (germline): KGHSH, LQKENI. The CDR3 is 15 residues long. Here the CDR3 reads CASSPETGVTGELFF. The CDR3 nucleotides are TGTGCCAGCTCACCAGAGACAGGGGTTACCGGGGAGCTGTTTTTT.

V usage is TRBV29-1 and J usage is TRBJ1-2; a weak D match, TRBD1 (5 bases). Germline V gene sequence: CDR1 SQVTM, CDR2 ANQGSEA. CDR3 length equals 13 residues. V was shortened by 3 bases and J by 2 bases, with 10 bases between the two germline ends. CDR3 protein: CSVEWGGNYGYTF. CDR3 sequence (DNA): TGCAGCGTTGAGTGGGGGGGGAACTATGGCTACACCTTC. Together with reference TRBV29-1 and TRBJ1-2, the CDR3 gives the full variable domain: SAVISQKPSRDICQRGTSLTIQCQVDSQVTMMFWYRQQPGQSLTLIATANQGSEATYESGFVIDKFPISRPNLTFSTLTVSNMSPEDSSIYLCSVEWGGNYGYTFGSGTRLTVV.